This T cell receptor (beta chain) comes out of a study of CD8 T cells in Susac syndrome. Trimming pared 7 bases from V and 6 bases from J, leaving 15 bases between. CDR3 length: 14 residues. TEMRA cells underwent FACS enrichment and CD8+ and CD4+ T cells underwent negative isolation. Random hexamers were used to reverse transcribe about 0.45 to 1 ug of RNA. TCRdb analysed the immunoSEQ multiplex PCR reads with MiXCR anew, one entry per CDR3 protein. The repertoire holds about 200,000 distinct CDR3 sequences, 90% to 95% seen once, with approximately 0.1% in the top ten. The sample taken for sequencing was CD4+ T cells from PBMCs. The chain employs TRBV12-3 or TRBV12-4 and TRBJ2-2; TRBD2 is a possible D gene (6 bases). The receptor was derived from a human donor in good health. CDR3 in DNA: TGTGCCAGCATCTTTGGCGGGAAAGCCGGGGAGCTGTTTTTT. Encoded protein: CASIFGGKAGELFF.